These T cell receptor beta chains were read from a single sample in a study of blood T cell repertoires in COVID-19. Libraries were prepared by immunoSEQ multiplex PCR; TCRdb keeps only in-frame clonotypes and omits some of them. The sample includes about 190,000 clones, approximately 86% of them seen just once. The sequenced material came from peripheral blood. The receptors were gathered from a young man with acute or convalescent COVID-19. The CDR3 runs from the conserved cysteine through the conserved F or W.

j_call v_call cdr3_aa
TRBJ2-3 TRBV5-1 CASSRRLAGGSSDTQYF
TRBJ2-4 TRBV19 CASSVGYSAKNIQYF
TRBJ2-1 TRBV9 CASSGTGQYNEQFF
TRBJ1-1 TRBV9 CASSPAPGQGSWTEAFF
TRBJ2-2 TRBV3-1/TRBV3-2 CASSLSGGASGELFF
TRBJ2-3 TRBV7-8 CASSLTGGTDTQYF
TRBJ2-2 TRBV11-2 CASSFTAGNTGELFF
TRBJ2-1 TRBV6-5 CASSLITSGVGNGQFF
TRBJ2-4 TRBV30 CAWSVSSGKNIQYF
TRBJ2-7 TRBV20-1 CSASGTSSEQYF
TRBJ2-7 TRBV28 CASSGQGYEQYF
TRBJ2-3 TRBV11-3 CASSSGQGGSTDTQYF
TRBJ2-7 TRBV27 CASGFQGVVHEQYF
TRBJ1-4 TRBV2 CASSADRGLREKLFF
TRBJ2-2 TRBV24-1 CATPPPGTGDTGELFF
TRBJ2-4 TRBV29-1 CSVARYGGTVAKNIQYF
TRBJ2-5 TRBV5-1 CASSWGTSGGKTQYF
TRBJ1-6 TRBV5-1 CASSQLTGNNSPLHF
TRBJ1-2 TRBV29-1 CSVGGQGGRGYTF
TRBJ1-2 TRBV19 CASSIGQGNYGYTF
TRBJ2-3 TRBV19 CASSIDAGLAGGGGTDTQYF
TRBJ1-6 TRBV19 CASSPEGSPLHF
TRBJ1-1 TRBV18 CASSPSSGVAEAFF
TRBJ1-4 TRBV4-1 CASSQGLATNEKLFF
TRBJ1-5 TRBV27 CASWTGVRNQPQHF
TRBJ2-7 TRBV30 CAWSGQARYEQYF
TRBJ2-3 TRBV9 CASSLNPSGSTPDTQYF
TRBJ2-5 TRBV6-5 CASNRQGRGQETQYF
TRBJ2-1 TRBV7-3 CASSLHFYNEQFF
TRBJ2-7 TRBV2 CASSEIGRSSYEQYF
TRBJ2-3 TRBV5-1 CASSPGTSGADTQYF
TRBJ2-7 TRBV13 CASSHLPGQGKGEQYF
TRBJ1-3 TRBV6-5 CASSGDRGRNTIYF
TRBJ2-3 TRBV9 CASSAGVGPDTQYF
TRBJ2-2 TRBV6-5 CASRDDRLIGELFF
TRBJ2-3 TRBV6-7 CASSYRLAGWVGDTQYF
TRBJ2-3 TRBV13 CASSFGEGTDTQYF
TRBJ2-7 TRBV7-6 CASGEAGGYEQYF
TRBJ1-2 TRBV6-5 CASSRDRVYGYTF
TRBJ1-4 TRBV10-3 CAISAQVGTNEKLFF
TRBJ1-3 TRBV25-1 CASSEGFLGRSSGNTIYF
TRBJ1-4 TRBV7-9 CASSPPGQGSEKLFF
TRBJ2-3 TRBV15 CATSTRRGDGADTQYF
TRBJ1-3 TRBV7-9 CASSPRDIPYSGNTIYF
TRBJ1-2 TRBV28 CASSSTAYGYTF
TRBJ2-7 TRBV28 CASRKYYEQYF
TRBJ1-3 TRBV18 CASSERGGNTIYF
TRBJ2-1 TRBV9 CASSARQGAANEQFF
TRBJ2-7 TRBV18 CASSPDRGSYEQYF
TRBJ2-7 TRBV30 CAWRVRDEYEQYF
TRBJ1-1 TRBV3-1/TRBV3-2 CASSQDRALGGTITRAFF
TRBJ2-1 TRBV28 CASSPDRYWANEQFF
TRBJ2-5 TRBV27 CASSPTRRRETQYF
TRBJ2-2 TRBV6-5 CAIAGGGELFF
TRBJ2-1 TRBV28 CASSSGTYNEQFF
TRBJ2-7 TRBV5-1 CASSPRQGADEQYF
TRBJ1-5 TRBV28 CASSSPGVSNQPQHF
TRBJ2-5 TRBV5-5 CASSLDRGRATKTQYF
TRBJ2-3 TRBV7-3 CASSTGSTDTQYF